This T cell receptor beta chain was found in a study of T cells of healthy individuals. Germline lookup yields CDR1 LGHNA and CDR2 YSLEER. V trimming: 2 bases; J trimming: 7 bases; junction bases outside the gene matches: 4. The CDR3 sequence is 14 residues long. TCRdb fed the 5' RACE reads into MiXCR, producing one record per CDR3 protein. The sample holds around 100,000 distinct CDR3 sequences, approximately 18% seen once. This clonotype originated in a human donor in good health. This chain connects TRBV4-3 to TRBJ1-3; 8 bases are shared with TRBD1. DNA for the CDR3: TGCGCCAGCAGCCAACAACAGGGGGGGAACACCATATATTTT. Protein: CASSQQQGGNTIYF.